This entry concerns a single T cell receptor beta chain. CDR1 and CDR2 (germline): SGHRS, YFSETQ. The CDR3 totals 15 residues. The germline V and J ends were trimmed by 2 bases and 7 bases, with 18 bases remaining between them. Clones were read by immunoSEQ multiplex PCR, and TCRdb kept only the in-frame ones, dropping some. This table has about 140,000 clones, almost 80% appearing once. The source of the sample is a study of blood T cell repertoires in COVID-19. Material: peripheral blood. This chain uses TRBV5-1 with TRBJ2-5, with D possibly TRBD1 on 7 matching bases. This receptor was identified in a man in his fifties or sixties with active or convalescent COVID-19. The CDR3 bases are TGCGCCAGCAGCTTCTCCCGGGACAGCGGGCCGACCCAGTACTTC. It encodes CASSFSRDSGPTQYF.